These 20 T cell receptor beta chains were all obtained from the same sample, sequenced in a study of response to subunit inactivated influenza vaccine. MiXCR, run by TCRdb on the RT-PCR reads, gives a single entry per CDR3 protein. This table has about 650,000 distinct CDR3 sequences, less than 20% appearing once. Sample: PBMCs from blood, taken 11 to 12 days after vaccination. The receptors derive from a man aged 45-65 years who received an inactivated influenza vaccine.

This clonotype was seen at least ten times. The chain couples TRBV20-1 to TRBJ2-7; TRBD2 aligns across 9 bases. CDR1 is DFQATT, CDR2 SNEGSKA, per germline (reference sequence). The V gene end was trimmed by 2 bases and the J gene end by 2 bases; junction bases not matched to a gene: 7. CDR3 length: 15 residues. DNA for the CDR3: TGCAGTGCTAGACACCCTAGCGGGGACGCCTACGAGCAGTACTTC. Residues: CSARHPSGDAYEQYF.

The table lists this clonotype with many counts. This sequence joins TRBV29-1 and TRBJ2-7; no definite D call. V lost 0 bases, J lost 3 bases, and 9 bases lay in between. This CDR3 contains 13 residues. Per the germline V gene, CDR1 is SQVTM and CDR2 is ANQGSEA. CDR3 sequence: CSVEDSGGYEQYF. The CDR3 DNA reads TGCAGCGTTGAAGATTCCGGTGGCTACGAGCAGTACTTC.

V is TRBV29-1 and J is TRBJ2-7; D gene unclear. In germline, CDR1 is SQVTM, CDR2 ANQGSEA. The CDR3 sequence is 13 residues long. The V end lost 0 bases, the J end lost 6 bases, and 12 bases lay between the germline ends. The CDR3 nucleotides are TGCAGCGTTGAAGAAAGTTATGGTTTCGAGCAGTACTTC. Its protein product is CSVEESYGFEQYF.

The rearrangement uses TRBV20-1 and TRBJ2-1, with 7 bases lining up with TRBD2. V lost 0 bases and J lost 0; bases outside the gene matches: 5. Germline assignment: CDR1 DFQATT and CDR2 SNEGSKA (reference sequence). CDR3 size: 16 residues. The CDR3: CSARDLGGSSYNEQFF. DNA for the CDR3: TGCAGTGCTAGAGATTTGGGCGGGAGCTCCTACAATGAGCAGTTCTTC.

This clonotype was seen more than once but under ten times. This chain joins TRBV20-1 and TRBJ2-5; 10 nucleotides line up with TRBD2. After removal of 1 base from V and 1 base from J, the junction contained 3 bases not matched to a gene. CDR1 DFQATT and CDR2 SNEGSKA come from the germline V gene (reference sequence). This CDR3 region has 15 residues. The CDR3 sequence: CSARVTSGAQETQYF. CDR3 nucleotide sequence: TGCAGTGCTAGAGTTACTAGCGGGGCCCAAGAGACCCAGTACTTC.

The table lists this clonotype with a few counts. This chain's CDR3 is CASSGLDSSYNEQFF. The CDR3, as DNA: TGTGCCAGCAGCGGTCTGGACAGCTCCTACAATGAGCAGTTCTTC. The rearrangement joins TRBV9 to TRBJ2-1; D possibly corresponds to TRBD1 (6 bases). This CDR3 comprises 15 residues. Trimming left V 3 bases short and J 0 bases short, with 10 bases between. Germline assignment: CDR1 SGDLS and CDR2 YYNGEE.

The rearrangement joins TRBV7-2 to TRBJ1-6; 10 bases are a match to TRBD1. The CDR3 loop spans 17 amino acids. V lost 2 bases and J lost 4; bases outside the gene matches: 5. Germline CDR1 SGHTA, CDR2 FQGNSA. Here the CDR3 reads CASSLRTGGWYNSPLHF. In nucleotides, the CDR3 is TGTGCCAGCAGCTTAAGGACAGGGGGGTGGTATAATTCACCCCTCCACTTT.

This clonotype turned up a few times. As DNA, the CDR3 is TGCAGTGCCAACGGGGCGCCTAGCAGCGTTAGTTCCTACGAGCAGTACTTC. This gives the protein CSANGAPSSVSSYEQYF. The V gene is TRBV20-1, the J gene TRBJ2-7; either TRBD1 or TRBD2 may supply D (5 bases each). Germline V lookup: CDR1 DFQATT, CDR2 SNEGSKA (reference sequence). The CDR3 contains 17 residues. The ends were cut back, 6 bases at V and 1 base at J, with 25 bases in the middle.

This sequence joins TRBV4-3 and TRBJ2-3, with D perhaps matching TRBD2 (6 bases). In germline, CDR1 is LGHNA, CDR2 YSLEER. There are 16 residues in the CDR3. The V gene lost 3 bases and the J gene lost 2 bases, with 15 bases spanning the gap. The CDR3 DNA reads TGCGCCAGCAGCCAGGGAGGAGCGGGTATCACAGATACGCAGTATTTT. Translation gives CASSQGGAGITDTQYF.

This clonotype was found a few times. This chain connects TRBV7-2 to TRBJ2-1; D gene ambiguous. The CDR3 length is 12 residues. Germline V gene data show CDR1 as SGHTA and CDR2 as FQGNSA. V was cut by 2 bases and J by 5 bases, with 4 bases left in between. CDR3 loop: CASSLQNNEQFF. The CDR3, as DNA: TGTGCCAGCAGCTTACAAAACAATGAGCAGTTCTTC.

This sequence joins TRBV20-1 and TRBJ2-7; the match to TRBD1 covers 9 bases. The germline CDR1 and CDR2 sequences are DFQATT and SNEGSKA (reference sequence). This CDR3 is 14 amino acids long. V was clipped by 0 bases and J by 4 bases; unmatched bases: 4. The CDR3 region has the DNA TGCAGTGCTAGAGATCTACAGGGGGCTTACGAGCAGTACTTC. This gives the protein CSARDLQGAYEQYF.

The CDR3 reads CSAWGTTGGETQYF. The CDR3 region has the DNA TGCAGTGCGTGGGGGACAACAGGAGGGGAGACCCAGTACTTC. The gene calls are TRBV20-1 and TRBJ2-5; D is perhaps TRBD1 or TRBD2 (6 bases each). CDR3 size: 14 residues. CDR1 is DFQATT and CDR2 is SNEGSKA in the germline V gene (reference sequence). V was trimmed by 6 bases and J by 5 bases, leaving 19 bases between them.

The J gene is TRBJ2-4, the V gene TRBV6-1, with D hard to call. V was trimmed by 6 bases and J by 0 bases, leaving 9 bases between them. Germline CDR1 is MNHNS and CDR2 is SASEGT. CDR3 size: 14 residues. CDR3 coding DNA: TGTGCCAGCAGATCTTCCTTAGCCAAAAACATTCAGTACTTC. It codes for CASRSSLAKNIQYF.

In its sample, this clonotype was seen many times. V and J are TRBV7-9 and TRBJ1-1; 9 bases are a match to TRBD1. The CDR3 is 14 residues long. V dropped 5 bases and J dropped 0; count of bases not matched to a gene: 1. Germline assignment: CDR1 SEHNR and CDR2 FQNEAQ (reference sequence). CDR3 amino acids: CASSRQGVNTEAFF. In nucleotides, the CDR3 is TGTGCCAGCAGCCGACAGGGGGTGAACACTGAAGCTTTCTTT.

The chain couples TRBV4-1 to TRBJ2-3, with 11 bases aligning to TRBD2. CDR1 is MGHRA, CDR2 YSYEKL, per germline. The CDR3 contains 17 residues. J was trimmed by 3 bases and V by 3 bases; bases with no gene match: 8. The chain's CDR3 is CASSQGPSGGLTDTQYF. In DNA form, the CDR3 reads TGCGCCAGCAGCCAGGGCCCTAGCGGGGGGCTGACAGATACGCAGTATTTT.

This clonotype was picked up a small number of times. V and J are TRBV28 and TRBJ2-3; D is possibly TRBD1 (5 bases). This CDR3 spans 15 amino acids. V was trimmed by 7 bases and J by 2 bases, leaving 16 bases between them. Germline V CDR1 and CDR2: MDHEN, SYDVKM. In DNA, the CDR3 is TGTGCCAGCAAAAGGGCAGGGCGAACCACAGATACGCAGTATTTT. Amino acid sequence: CASKRAGRTTDTQYF.

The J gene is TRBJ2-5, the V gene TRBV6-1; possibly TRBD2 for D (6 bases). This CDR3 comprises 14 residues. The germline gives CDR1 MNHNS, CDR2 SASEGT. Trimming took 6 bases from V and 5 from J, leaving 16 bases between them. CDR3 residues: CASRPSWGRETQYF. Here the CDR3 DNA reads TGTGCCAGCAGACCATCGTGGGGGAGGGAGACCCAGTACTTC.

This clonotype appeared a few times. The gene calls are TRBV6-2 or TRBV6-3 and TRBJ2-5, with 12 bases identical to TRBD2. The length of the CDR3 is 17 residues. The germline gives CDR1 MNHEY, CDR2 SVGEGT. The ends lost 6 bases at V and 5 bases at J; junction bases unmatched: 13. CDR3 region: CASSSGTSGYLGETQYF. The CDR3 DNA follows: TGTGCCAGCAGCTCCGGGACTAGCGGGTATTTGGGGGAGACCCAGTACTTC.

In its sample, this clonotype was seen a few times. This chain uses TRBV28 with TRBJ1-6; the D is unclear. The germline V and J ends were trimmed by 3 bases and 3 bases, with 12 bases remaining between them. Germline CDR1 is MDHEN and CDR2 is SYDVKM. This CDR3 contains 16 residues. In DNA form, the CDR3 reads TGTGCCAGCAGTTTCGGGCAGATGATCTATAATTCACCCCTCCACTTT. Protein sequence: CASSFGQMIYNSPLHF.

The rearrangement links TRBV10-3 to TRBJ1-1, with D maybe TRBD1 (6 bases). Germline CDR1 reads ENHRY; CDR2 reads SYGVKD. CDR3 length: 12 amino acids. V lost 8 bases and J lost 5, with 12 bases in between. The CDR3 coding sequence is TGTGCCATCGGCAAAGGGGGGACTGAAGCTTTCTTT. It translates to CAIGKGGTEAFF.